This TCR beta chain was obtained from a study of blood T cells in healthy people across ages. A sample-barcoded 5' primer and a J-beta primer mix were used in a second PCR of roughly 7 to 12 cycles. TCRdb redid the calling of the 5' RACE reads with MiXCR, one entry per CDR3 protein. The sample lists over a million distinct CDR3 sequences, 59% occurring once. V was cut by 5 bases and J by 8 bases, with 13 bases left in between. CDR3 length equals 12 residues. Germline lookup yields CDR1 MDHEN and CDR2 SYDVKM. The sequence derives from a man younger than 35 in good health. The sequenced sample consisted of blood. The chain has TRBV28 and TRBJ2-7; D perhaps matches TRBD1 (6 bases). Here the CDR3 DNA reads TGTGCCAGCAGTCAACAGGGTACCAAGCAGTACTTC. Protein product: CASSQQGTKQYF. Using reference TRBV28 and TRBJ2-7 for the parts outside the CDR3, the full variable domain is DVKVTQSSRYLVKRTGEKVFLECVQDMDHENMFWYRQDPGLGLRLIYFSYDVKMKEKGDIPEGYSVSREKKERFSLILESASTNQTSMYLCASSQQGTKQYFGPGTRLTVT.